This passage covers 27 T cell receptor beta chains from one sample sequenced in a study of blood T cell repertoires in COVID-19. Profiling relied on immunoSEQ multiplex PCR, and the TCRdb table lists in-frame clones only, not all of them. The sample lists 300,000 to 400,000 clones, around 87% seen once, with under 3% in the top ten. The sequenced sample consisted of peripheral blood. These receptors all stem from a woman in her sixties with COVID-19, enrolled during active disease.

This clone was found a few times. The CDR3 loop is CASSLGGVNQPQHF. The CDR3 nucleotides are TGCGCCAGCAGCTTGGGCGGTGTTAATCAGCCCCAGCATTTT. This rearrangement joins TRBV5-1 to TRBJ1-5; D gene uncertain. The CDR3 spans 14 residues. Trimming took off 0 bases at V and 4 bases at J, with 8 bases between the two ends. Germline CDR1 reads SGHRS; CDR2 reads YFSETQ.

V usage is TRBV6-6 and J usage is TRBJ2-7; 10 nucleotides agree with TRBD1. Germline CDR1 is MNHNY and CDR2 is SVGAGI (reference sequence). Unmatched junction bases numbered 8, after V lost 6 bases and J lost 6 bases. The CDR3 covers 14 residues. CDR3 sequence (DNA): TGTGCCAGCAGAGGACAGGGGGGTTACGGCGAGCAGTACTTC. Translated, it gives CASRGQGGYGEQYF.

This chain connects TRBV5-1 to TRBJ2-1, with TRBD2 matching 9 bases. CDR3 length: 21 residues. Germline loops: CDR1 SGHRS, CDR2 YFSETQ. After removal of 2 bases from V and 8 bases from J, the junction contained 26 bases not matched to a gene. The CDR3 sequence is CASSFGTPSMSGGGAPHEQFF. The CDR3, as DNA: TGCGCCAGCAGCTTCGGGACCCCGTCGATGTCTGGCGGGGGGGCCCCCCATGAGCAGTTCTTC.

The chain uses TRBV6-5 and TRBJ2-2; possible D gene TRBD2, 5 bases. Germline loops: CDR1 MNHEY, CDR2 SVGAGI. The CDR3 loop spans 13 amino acids. The ends were cut back, 11 bases at V and 2 bases at J, with 12 bases in the middle. The CDR3 spells CAVRGANTGELFF. CDR3 DNA: TGTGCCGTCCGGGGAGCTAACACCGGGGAGCTGTTTTTT.

The gene calls are TRBV19 and TRBJ1-1; D is ambiguous. Germline V lookup: CDR1 LNHDA, CDR2 SQIVND (reference sequence). The CDR3 loop spans 14 amino acids. Trimming shortened V by 8 bases and J by 3 bases, and 16 bases separated the two germline ends. CDR3: CASVVGFQDTEAFF. The CDR3 coding sequence is TGTGCCAGTGTAGTGGGTTTCCAGGACACTGAAGCTTTCTTT.

The chain couples TRBV5-4 to TRBJ1-1; D remains ambiguous. Trimming shortened V by 2 bases and J by 3 bases, and 11 bases separated the two germline ends. CDR1 SGHNT and CDR2 YYREEE come from the germline V gene (reference sequence). CDR3 size: 14 residues. In DNA, the CDR3 is TGTGCCAGCAGCTTATCGGGAGGTGACACTGAAGCTTTCTTT. Protein sequence: CASSLSGGDTEAFF.

The sample holds a few counts of this clone. The J gene is TRBJ1-6, the V gene TRBV4-1; TRBD1 might be the D (6 bases). The germline CDR1 and CDR2 sequences are MGHRA and YSYEKL. V lost 3 bases and J lost 8, with 14 bases in between. This CDR3 region has 15 residues. The CDR3 nucleotides are TGCGCCAGCAGCCAGGTGGACAGAGGCCATTCACCCCTCCACTTT. It encodes CASSQVDRGHSPLHF.

The V gene is TRBV7-9, the J gene TRBJ1-1, with 8 bases identical to TRBD1. Germline assignment: CDR1 SEHNR and CDR2 FQNEAQ (reference sequence). After removal of 4 bases from V and 10 bases from J, the junction contained 14 bases not matched to a gene. This CDR3 spans 15 amino acids. CDR3 in DNA: TGTGCCAGCAGCTCAGGGGATTCTCGAGACAGGGGAGCTTTCTTT. It encodes CASSSGDSRDRGAFF. The full variable domain, rest sourced from reference TRBV7-9 and TRBJ1-1, is DTGVSQNPRHKITKRGQNVTFRCDPISEHNRLYWYRQTLGQGPEFLTYFQNEAQLEKSRLLSDRFSAERPKGSFSTLEIQRTEQGDSAMYLCASSSGDSRDRGAFFGQGTRLTVV.

The V and J genes are TRBV7-9 and TRBJ1-2; D unclear. Deletions cut 6 bases from V and 7 bases from J, with 12 bases between. The CDR3 has 12 residues. CDR1 and CDR2 from the germline V gene are SEHNR and FQNEAQ (reference sequence). The CDR3 region is CASSQRSGGYTF. The DNA for the CDR3 is TGTGCCAGCAGTCAACGGAGCGGTGGCTACACCTTC.

V usage is TRBV5-1 and J usage is TRBJ2-1; perhaps TRBD1 as D (6 bases). V lost 4 bases, J lost 8 bases, and 19 bases lay in between. The CDR3 sequence is 15 residues long. From germline, CDR1 is SGHRS and CDR2 YFSETQ. Here the CDR3 DNA reads TGCGCCAGCAGCGAGACAGGTATGGTAGTTGATGAGCAGTTCTTC. Protein sequence: CASSETGMVVDEQFF.

The chain employs TRBV9 and TRBJ2-5; perhaps TRBD2 as D (5 bases). V shed 1 base and J shed 1 base, with 11 bases lying between them. In germline, CDR1 is SGDLS, CDR2 YYNGEE. CDR3 length equals 15 residues. The chain's CDR3 is CASSVSSRVQETQYF. The CDR3 DNA is TGTGCCAGCAGCGTATCTAGCCGGGTCCAAGAGACCCAGTACTTC.

This chain joins TRBV12-3 or TRBV12-4 and TRBJ1-6, with D possibly being TRBD1 (5 bases). This CDR3 contains 13 residues. The V gene lost 10 bases and the J gene lost 14 bases, with 21 bases spanning the gap. CDR3 in amino acids: CATAETELSALHF. The CDR3 DNA reads TGTGCCACCGCCGAGACAGAACTTTCGGCCCTCCACTTT.

This clone was observed a handful of times. The chain employs TRBV10-3 and TRBJ2-2; TRBD2 is a possible D gene (5 bases). V shed 0 bases and J shed 7 bases, with 12 bases lying between them. The CDR3 is 15 residues long. Per the germline V gene, CDR1 is ENHRY and CDR2 is SYGVKD. CDR3 sequence: CAISESEVTGGELFF. DNA of the CDR3: TGTGCCATCAGTGAGTCGGAGGTCACGGGCGGGGAGCTGTTTTTT.

V and J are TRBV3-1 (or the pseudogene TRBV3-2) and TRBJ1-2, with no clear D. V was cut by 2 bases and J by 4 bases, with 8 bases left in between. This CDR3 is 13 amino acids long. Germline V lookup: CDR1 LGHDT, CDR2 YNNKEL (reference sequence). The CDR3 is CASSQSVVYGYTF. CDR3 DNA: TGTGCCAGCAGCCAATCAGTTGTCTATGGCTACACCTTC.

This clone came up once. CDR3 coding DNA: TGCGCCAGCAGGGCACCAAACTATGGCTACACCTTC. Its protein product is CASRAPNYGYTF. V is TRBV5-1 and J is TRBJ1-2; D unresolved. Germline assignment: CDR1 SGHRS and CDR2 YFSETQ. The V end was cut by 5 bases, the J end by 2 bases, with 7 bases between. The length of the CDR3 is 12 residues.

The genes are TRBV10-3 and TRBJ2-7; tentatively, D is TRBD1 (6 bases). The CDR3 spans 15 residues. Germline V gives CDR1 ENHRY, CDR2 SYGVKD. Trimming left V 0 bases short and J 4 bases short, with 13 bases between. The DNA for the CDR3 is TGTGCCATCAGTGAGTCGGGCAGGGGTATATACGAGCAGTACTTC. Its translation is CAISESGRGIYEQYF.

The V call is TRBV3-1 (or the pseudogene TRBV3-2), the J call TRBJ1-1; D gene unclear. Trimming removed 0 bases at V and 4 bases at J, with 9 bases between. Germline assignment: CDR1 LGHDT and CDR2 YNNKEL (reference sequence). This CDR3 is 14 amino acids long. CDR3 sequence: CASSQETHSTEAFF. In DNA form, the CDR3 reads TGTGCCAGCAGCCAAGAAACGCATAGCACTGAAGCTTTCTTT.

The V call is TRBV11-2, the J call TRBJ2-1, with D perhaps TRBD2 (5 bases). Trimming pared 0 bases from V and 10 bases from J, leaving 16 bases between. The germline V gene encodes CDR1 SGHAT and CDR2 FQNNGV. The CDR3 is 15 residues long. CDR3 protein: CASSLDVLVAIEQFF. CDR3 coding DNA: TGTGCCAGCAGCTTAGATGTCTTAGTAGCGATCGAGCAGTTCTTC.

The chain combines TRBV5-4 with TRBJ1-1, with D possibly being TRBD1 (6 bases). The germline CDR1 and CDR2 sequences are SGHNT and YYREEE (reference sequence). Trimming removed 6 bases at V and 0 bases at J, with 9 bases between. This CDR3 has 13 residues. CDR3 sequence (DNA): TGTGCCAGCAAGGGACAATTGAACACTGAAGCTTTCTTT. Translation gives CASKGQLNTEAFF.

In regard to this clone: Sequence at one end of the junction differs from germline and may be a read error. CDR3 DNA sequence: TGTGCTAGCAGCTTAATCGGGGGAGATACGCAGTATTTT. The encoded protein is CASSLIGGDTQYF. The chain employs TRBV7-7 and TRBJ2-3; the D gene is possibly TRBD2 (6 bases). The CDR3 extends over 13 amino acids. CDR1 SSHAT and CDR2 FNYEAQ come from the germline V gene (reference sequence).

The genes are TRBV28 and TRBJ2-3; D may be TRBD2 (6 bases). This CDR3 spans 14 amino acids. The germline V gene has CDR1 MDHEN and CDR2 SYDVKM. The V and J ends lost 3 bases and 2 bases respectively, with 9 bases between them. CDR3 sequence: CASSLERATDTQYF. The CDR3 DNA reads TGTGCCAGCAGTTTGGAGCGGGCCACAGATACGCAGTATTTT.

V is TRBV6-5 and J is TRBJ1-1, with unresolved D. Germline values: CDR1 MNHEY, CDR2 SVGAGI. The V end lost 8 bases, the J end lost 1 base, and 5 bases lay between the germline ends. This CDR3 has 11 amino acids. The CDR3 protein is CASAKNTEAFF. CDR3 DNA sequence: TGTGCCAGCGCGAAGAACACTGAAGCTTTCTTT.

The V call is TRBV15, the J call TRBJ2-5, with D perhaps TRBD2 (6 bases). The CDR3 contains 16 residues. The germline gives CDR1 LNHNV, CDR2 YYDKDF (reference sequence). Trimming shortened V by 1 base and J by 1 base, and 13 bases separated the two germline ends. The CDR3: CATSRGKAGPQETQYF. DNA of the CDR3: TGTGCCACCAGCAGAGGAAAGGCGGGGCCCCAAGAGACCCAGTACTTC.

The chain couples TRBV5-4 to TRBJ1-1; the D is unclear. In germline, CDR1 is SGHNT, CDR2 YYREEE (reference sequence). V was trimmed by 4 bases and J by 2 bases, leaving 9 bases between them. This CDR3 comprises 13 residues. In DNA form, the CDR3 reads TGTGCCAGCAGCGCGACAACTAACACTGAAGCTTTCTTT. The encoded protein is CASSATTNTEAFF.

This clone has a handful of counts. The chain joins TRBV11-2 to TRBJ1-2; 8 bases are shared with TRBD1. The J segment lost 1 base and the V segment lost 5 bases, leaving 6 bases of the junction unmatched. The CDR3 is 15 amino acids. From germline, CDR1 is SGHAT and CDR2 FQNNGV. Here the CDR3 DNA reads TGTGCCAGCAGCCCGGAAGACAGGGGTAACTATGGCTACACCTTC. Its translation: CASSPEDRGNYGYTF. Drawing the rest from reference TRBV11-2 and TRBJ1-2, the complete variable domain is EAGVAQSPRYKIIEKRQSVAFWCNPISGHATLYWYQQILGQGPKLLIQFQNNGVVDDSQLPKDRFSAERLKGVDSTLKIQPAKLEDSAVYLCASSPEDRGNYGYTFGSGTRLTVV.

This chain connects TRBV28 to TRBJ1-2, with D hard to call. V dropped 4 bases and J dropped 10 bases, with 22 bases sitting between them. The length of the CDR3 is 15 residues. Germline V lookup: CDR1 MDHEN, CDR2 SYDVKM. In DNA form, the CDR3 reads TGTGCCAGCAGTTCTCCGCCGGGAGGACTCCATGCCTACACCTTC. Residues: CASSSPPGGLHAYTF.

The V call is TRBV15, the J call TRBJ1-3; 7 bases agree with TRBD1. The trim removed 5 bases at V and 1 base at J, leaving 5 bases unmatched. The CDR3 covers 15 residues. The germline V gene encodes CDR1 LNHNV and CDR2 YYDKDF (reference sequence). CDR3 nucleotides: TGTGCCACCAGCTCCGAACAGGGGTCTGGAAACACCATATATTTT. Translated, it gives CATSSEQGSGNTIYF.